This T cell receptor beta chain stems from a study of blood T cell repertoires in COVID-19. How the authors handled the data: The authors estimated nucleated cell counts from reference gene primer amplification. Measured with immunoSEQ multiplex PCR; TCRdb has only the in-frame clones, and not every one. D and trimming were read from the DNA, whereas the V and J calls and clone size are those reported in that table. Of roughly 160,000 clones listed, more than 70% are singletons. The CDR3 has 14 amino acids. Germline CDR1 is LGHNA and CDR2 is YSLEER. The V gene end was trimmed by 2 bases and the J gene end by 4 bases; junction bases not matched to a gene: 2.

Sequenced: peripheral blood. The chain employs TRBV4-3 and TRBJ2-5; 9 positions match TRBD2. The origin of this receptor is a man aged 45-65 years with active or convalescent COVID-19. CDR3 bases: TGCGCCAGCAGCCAACGGACTAGCGCAGAGACCCAGTACTTC. This sequence encodes CASSQRTSAETQYF.